This record concerns one TCR beta chain sequence. Its antigen is unknown. Trimming pared 2 bases from V and 1 base from J, leaving 11 bases between. CDR3 size: 16 residues. Germline V gene lookup returns CDR1 MGHDK and CDR2 SYGVNS. This specimen belongs to a study of beta chain features in type 1 diabetes. Investigators reverse transcribed all isolated RNA, so they sequenced expressed TCRB transcripts. The assay was immunoSEQ multiplex PCR, and TCRdb's table has in-frame clones only and misses some. The table has a few hundred thousand clones, 24% seen once. Whole-study findings and limits: There was no resolution here of whether HLA type influences TCRB rearrangement. Moderate but significant shortening of TCRB CDR3s was recorded in all four CD4+ subsets from Type 1 diabetes patients.

The chain recombines TRBV25-1 with TRBJ2-2; possible D gene TRBD1, 7 bases. The receptor comes from a woman in her twenties or thirties with type 1 diabetes. The sequenced material came from naive CD4+ T cells from blood. The CDR3 nucleotides read TGTGCCAGCAGTGAACCCAGGGGGGAGAACACCGGGGAGCTGTTTTTT. Its translation: CASSEPRGENTGELFF.